These 27 T cell receptor beta chains came from one sample sequenced in a study of blood T cell repertoires in COVID-19. The protocol was immunoSEQ multiplex PCR, while the TCRdb copy is restricted to in-frame clones and leaves out a portion. In the table there are 95,000 to 150,000 clones, roughly three quarters of which are singletons. Sequencing used peripheral blood. The receptors derive from a man in his forties with active or convalescent COVID-19.

The rearrangement links TRBV4-1 to TRBJ2-7, with 7 bases lining up with TRBD1. In germline, CDR1 is MGHRA, CDR2 YSYEKL. V gave up 0 bases and J gave up 2 bases; unmatched junction bases: 13. The CDR3 extends over 18 amino acids. In DNA form, the CDR3 reads TGCGCCAGCAGCCAAGATACATGGGGGACAGTCAGCCCCTACGAGCAGTACTTC. Translation: CASSQDTWGTVSPYEQYF.

The chain recombines TRBV11-3 with TRBJ1-1; tentatively, D is TRBD1 (5 bases). Germline V CDR1 and CDR2: SGHNT, YENEEA. V lost 5 bases and J 5 bases, leaving 18 bases between the germline ends. The CDR3 extends over 15 amino acids. The DNA for the CDR3 is TGTGCCAGCAGCCGGGGGGGAGGGTTGGAGACTGAAGCTTTCTTT. Protein product: CASSRGGGLETEAFF.

CDR3 nucleotide sequence: TGTGCCAGCAGCCAGCAGGGAATAAGGACAGATACGCAGTATTTT. It is translated as CASSQQGIRTDTQYF. The rearrangement uses TRBV6-5 and TRBJ2-3, with D perhaps TRBD1 (5 bases). CDR3 length: 15 amino acids. CDR1 and CDR2 from the germline V gene are MNHEY and SVGAGI. Trimming pared 6 bases from V and 3 bases from J, leaving 16 bases between.

The V and J genes are TRBV6-5 and TRBJ1-5, with D possibly matching TRBD1 (5 bases). The CDR3 is 15 amino acids. V was trimmed by 0 bases and J by 2 bases, leaving 8 bases between them. The germline CDR1 and CDR2 sequences are MNHEY and SVGAGI. The CDR3 sequence is CASSYSGAGNQPQHF. DNA of the CDR3: TGTGCCAGCAGTTACTCAGGGGCAGGCAATCAGCCCCAGCATTTT.

The chain recombines TRBV5-4 with TRBJ1-2; weak D call: TRBD1 (6 bases). This CDR3 has 15 amino acids. CDR1 is SGHNT, CDR2 YYREEE, per germline (reference sequence). V lost 4 bases and J lost 6, with 19 bases in between. The CDR3 nucleotides read TGTGCCAGCAGCCCGGGATTGGGGGCGCAGAATGGCTACACCTTC. Its translation is CASSPGLGAQNGYTF.

The V gene is TRBV11-2, the J gene TRBJ1-2; D is unresolved. Trimming removed 1 base at V and 2 bases at J, with 11 bases between. CDR1 and CDR2 (germline): SGHAT, FQNNGV. This CDR3 has 15 amino acids. For the CDR3, the DNA is TGTGCCAGCAGCTTAGCGGCGGAACCGAACTATGGCTACACCTTC. Its translation is CASSLAAEPNYGYTF.

This clone was seen only once. V and J are TRBV29-1 and TRBJ2-5; 7 bases agree with TRBD2. Germline V gene sequence: CDR1 SQVTM, CDR2 ANQGSEA. The CDR3 consists of 14 residues. Trimming cost V 3 bases and J 1 base; bases outside gene matches: 5. In nucleotides, the CDR3 is TGCAGCGTTGATCCTAGCGGATTCCAAGAGACCCAGTACTTC. This gives the protein CSVDPSGFQETQYF.

This clone was counted once. The chain carries TRBV11-3 and TRBJ2-7; 7 nucleotides align to TRBD1. The germline V gene has CDR1 SGHNT and CDR2 YENEEA. The CDR3 covers 15 residues. V was clipped by 6 bases and J by 1 base; unmatched bases: 9. CDR3 nucleotides: TGTGCCAGCAGTCTGCGGACAGGAGATTCCTACGAGCAGTACTTC. Protein product: CASSLRTGDSYEQYF.

This chain connects TRBV4-3 to TRBJ1-1, with unresolved D. This CDR3 comprises 16 residues. Trimming pared 0 bases from V and 10 bases from J, leaving 21 bases between. CDR1 and CDR2 from the germline V gene are LGHNA and YSLEER. The CDR3 sequence: CASSQEFGLAEGLAFF. As DNA, the CDR3 is TGCGCCAGCAGCCAAGAATTCGGGCTGGCGGAGGGTCTAGCTTTCTTT.

This clone occurred once. J is TRBJ2-5 and V is TRBV3-1 (or the pseudogene TRBV3-2); TRBD2 matches 10 bases. V dropped 7 bases and J dropped 3; count of bases not matched to a gene: 5. The CDR3 has 14 residues. Germline V gene lookup returns CDR1 LGHDT and CDR2 YNNKEL (reference sequence). DNA of the CDR3: TGTGCCAGCACCCTAGCGGGAGAGGAAGAGACCCAGTACTTC. This sequence encodes CASTLAGEEETQYF.

This chain links TRBV3-1 (or the pseudogene TRBV3-2) with TRBJ2-7; 9 bases line up with TRBD1. Trimming took 6 bases from V and 2 from J; bases not matched to a gene: 8. The CDR3 runs to 15 residues. The germline V gene has CDR1 LGHDT and CDR2 YNNKEL (reference sequence). For the CDR3, the DNA is TGTGCCAGCAGACGGTCCGGGGACAGGGCCTACGAGCAGTACTTC. The encoded protein is CASRRSGDRAYEQYF.

This chain uses TRBV2 with TRBJ1-5; TRBD1 matches 12 bases. This CDR3 has 15 residues. CDR1 and CDR2 (germline): SNHLY, FYNNEI. Trimming removed 6 bases from V and 6 bases from J; junction bases left unmatched: 6. The DNA for the CDR3 is TGTGCCAGCAGGCCGGGACAGGGGGCACTTCAGCCCCAGCATTTT. The encoded protein is CASRPGQGALQPQHF. The full variable domain, in which reference TRBV2 and TRBJ1-5 provide the parts outside the CDR3, is EPEVTQTPSHQVTQMGQEVILRCVPISNHLYFYWYRQILGQKVEFLVSFYNNEISEKSEIFDDQFSVERPDGSNFTLKIRSTKLEDSAMYFCASRPGQGALQPQHFGDGTRLSIL.

Here the CDR3 DNA reads TGTGCCAGTAGCCGGGTAGGGGACTATGGCTACACCTTC. Encoded protein: CASSRVGDYGYTF. The chain joins TRBV19 to TRBJ1-2; D possibly corresponds to TRBD1 (5 bases). V was trimmed by 6 bases and J by 3 bases, leaving 11 bases between them. This CDR3 has 13 amino acids. CDR1 is LNHDA, CDR2 SQIVND, per germline (reference sequence). Drawing the rest from reference TRBV19 and TRBJ1-2, the complete variable domain is DGGITQSPKYLFRKEGQNVTLSCEQNLNHDAMYWYRQDPGQGLRLIYYSQIVNDFQKGDIAEGYSVSREKKESFPLTVTSAQKNPTAFYLCASSRVGDYGYTFGSGTRLTVV.

The chain has TRBV7-6 and TRBJ1-2, with D unclear. The CDR3 is 15 residues long. The V gene lost 2 bases and the J gene lost 0 bases, with 10 bases spanning the gap. Germline CDR1 and CDR2: SGHVS and FNYEAQ. The CDR3 sequence: CASSLITAANYGYTF. The CDR3 coding sequence is TGTGCCAGCAGCTTAATAACCGCAGCTAACTATGGCTACACCTTC.

This clone was counted a few times. The V gene is TRBV9, the J gene TRBJ1-1; D ambiguous. Trimming stripped 0 bases from V and 5 bases from J, with 17 bases between. Germline-derived CDR1 and CDR2 are SGDLS and YYNGEE. The CDR3 length is 16 residues. CDR3 nucleotide sequence: TGTGCCAGCAGCGTAGTGGTCCGGGGTAAGGTAACTGAAGCTTTCTTT. Translated: CASSVVVRGKVTEAFF.

This clone was detected only once. The gene calls are TRBV3-1 (or the pseudogene TRBV3-2) and TRBJ2-1; TRBD1 agrees at 7 bases. This CDR3 has 13 amino acids. Trimming took 3 bases from V and 14 from J; bases not matched to a gene: 10. Per germline, CDR1 LGHDT and CDR2 YNNKEL (reference sequence). The CDR3 DNA sequence: TGTGCCAGCAGCCACCCTACGACAGGGTCGAAGTTCTTC. Protein: CASSHPTTGSKFF.

This chain links TRBV14 with TRBJ2-7, with D possibly TRBD2 on 6 matching bases. V gave up 2 bases and J gave up 6 bases, with 11 bases separating them. The CDR3 contains 13 residues. Germline V gives CDR1 SGHDN, CDR2 FVKESK. As DNA, the CDR3 is TGTGCCAGCAGCCAAATCCGGGGGTTCGAGCAGTACTTC. Amino acids: CASSQIRGFEQYF.

CDR3 amino acids: CASSQAASSYEQYF. Written as DNA, the CDR3 is TGCGCCAGCAGCCAAGCGGCAAGCTCCTACGAGCAGTACTTC. The chain combines TRBV5-1 with TRBJ2-7, with a tentative D call TRBD2 (5 bases). Per the germline V gene, CDR1 is SGHRS and CDR2 is YFSETQ. V was trimmed by 4 bases and J by 0 bases, leaving 11 bases between them. The CDR3 consists of 14 residues.

The chain recombines TRBV5-1 with TRBJ2-5; D is perhaps TRBD1 (5 bases). Germline V CDR1 and CDR2: SGHRS, YFSETQ. This CDR3 comprises 19 residues. V was cut by 0 bases and J by 4 bases, with 25 bases left in between. The CDR3 DNA is TGCGCCAGCAGCTTGGGCTCCCCTCCCGGACATTCGATTGGAGAGACCCAGTACTTC. Translated, it gives CASSLGSPPGHSIGETQYF.

The J gene is TRBJ1-2, the V gene TRBV7-9, with 10 positions matching TRBD1. This CDR3 is 12 amino acids long. Germline V CDR1 and CDR2: SEHNR, FQNEAQ (reference sequence). The ends lost 8 bases at V and 3 bases at J; junction bases unmatched: 0. The CDR3 here is CASGQGDYGYTF. The DNA for the CDR3 is TGTGCCAGCGGACAGGGGGACTATGGCTACACCTTC.

The chain couples TRBV2 to TRBJ1-5, with 9 bases identical to TRBD1. This CDR3 has 13 residues. CDR1 is SNHLY and CDR2 is FYNNEI in the germline V gene. V trimming: 6 bases; J trimming: 5 bases; junction bases outside the gene matches: 2. As DNA, the CDR3 is TGTGCCAGCAGACAGGGGGCGGATCAGCCCCAGCATTTT. Its translation: CASRQGADQPQHF.

The chain uses TRBV4-3 and TRBJ1-2; D not certain. V was trimmed by 0 bases and J by 0 bases, leaving 11 bases between them. Germline V gives CDR1 LGHNA, CDR2 YSLEER. This CDR3 contains 16 residues. As DNA, the CDR3 is TGCGCCAGCAGCCAAGATCCTGACACCCCTAACTATGGCTACACCTTC. Protein product: CASSQDPDTPNYGYTF.

This chain joins TRBV6-4 and TRBJ2-1; 8 nucleotides match TRBD1. The V gene's germline CDR1 is MRHNA and CDR2 SNTAGT. The CDR3 covers 14 residues. V shed 3 bases and J 6 bases; nucleotides not matched to a gene: 4. CDR3 DNA: TGTGCCAGCAGTGAAGGTACAGGGGGCAATGAGCAGTTCTTC. As protein: CASSEGTGGNEQFF.

V gene TRBV29-1 combines with J gene TRBJ2-7, with 7 bases lining up with TRBD1. After removal of 7 bases from V and 1 base from J, the junction contained 7 bases not matched to a gene. The CDR3 totals 13 residues. Germline V lookup: CDR1 SQVTM, CDR2 ANQGSEA. CDR3 DNA: TGCAGCGCCGACAGGGATAGTTCCTACGAGCAGTACTTC. Translation gives CSADRDSSYEQYF.

This chain uses TRBV27 with TRBJ2-7; the D gene is possibly TRBD2 (6 bases). Germline V CDR1 and CDR2: MNHEY, SMNVEV (reference sequence). V gave up 0 bases and J gave up 7 bases, with 19 bases separating them. The CDR3 spans 16 residues. The DNA of the CDR3 is TGTGCCAGCAGTTTATCGCGGGGAGAAGGGTTAGGAGAGCAGTACTTC. Its protein is CASSLSRGEGLGEQYF.

The V and J genes are TRBV18 and TRBJ1-2; 9 bases match TRBD1. Germline CDR1 KGHSH, CDR2 LQKENI. Germline trimming cut 5 bases from V and 6 bases from J; bases unmatched to any gene: 7. The CDR3 totals 14 residues. CDR3 coding DNA: TGTGCCAGCTCAGCTACGACAGGGGGAGATGGCTACACCTTC. Residues: CASSATTGGDGYTF.

This clone was seen more than once but under ten times. This chain connects TRBV9 to TRBJ2-7, with D possibly being TRBD1 (6 bases). The CDR3 is 15 amino acids. V was shortened by 9 bases and J by 4 bases, with 23 bases between the two germline ends. Germline CDR1 is SGDLS and CDR2 is YYNGEE. CDR3 region: CATSRGAPWRYEQYF. CDR3 bases: TGTGCCACTTCCAGGGGCGCCCCATGGAGGTACGAGCAGTACTTC.